This TCR beta chain was sequenced in a study of PD-L1 blockade in urothelial cancer. Study summary: Atezolizumab, begun by patients at some point between 2013 and 2014, was given at 1,200 mg intravenously every 3 weeks. About nine tenths of the roughly 29 patients comprised males who had bladder-origin urothelial cancer.

Turning to this clone: Antigen unknown.

Study-wide results and limits: By 3 weeks, tumor-associated blood clones had expanded more in durable-benefit patients.

Sequenced by immunoSEQ multiplex PCR; TCRdb stores in-frame clones only, minus some. Of more than 85,000 clones in the sample, approximately 91% were seen once. The V and J ends lost 3 bases and 9 bases respectively, with 13 bases between them. CDR1 and CDR2 (germline): WNHNN, SYGVQD (reference sequence). This CDR3 contains 13 residues. The sample was PBMCs, taken around atezolizumab (anti-PD-L1) treatment. This chain links TRBV10-1 with TRBJ2-3, with D perhaps TRBD2 (7 bases). The clonotype was recovered from an elderly woman with urothelial cancer. CDR3 bases: TGCGCCAGCAGTGAAGGGGGGGTAGGGACGCAGTATTTT. Residues: CASSEGGVGTQYF.